This T cell receptor (beta chain) derives from a study of Ad26.COV2.S vaccination and SARS-CoV-2 variants. The overall study: COV1001, an Ad26.COV2.S trial, supplied this vaccine-arm donor. In the study, Ad26.COV2.S was injected intramuscularly once, or twice 56 days apart.

Germline assignment: CDR1 LGHDT and CDR2 YNNKEL (reference sequence). The CDR3 spans 12 residues. With 2 bases clipped from V and 11 bases from J, the junction kept 5 bases outside the gene matches. Libraries were prepared by immunoSEQ multiplex PCR; TCRdb keeps only in-frame clonotypes and omits some of them. The data contain 440,000 or so clones, roughly 91% of them singletons. In the case of this clone: The antigen remains undetermined.

The treatment was: about 20 received Ad26.COV2.S at low or high dose, single or two shots; several received placebo; per-sample allocation not given. Material that was analyzed had been drawn on day 63 after the first vaccine or placebo injection. Study observations and caveats: Non-spike TCR breadth did not differ much between vaccine and placebo recipients. It is possible that the TCR breadth and depth analyses underestimated the total T cell responses.

The receptor's source is a person aged 18-60 years who received the Ad26.COV2.S COVID-19 vaccine or a placebo. The chain uses TRBV3-1 (or the pseudogene TRBV3-2) and TRBJ1-1; the match to TRBD1 covers 7 bases. This specimen consisted of peripheral blood, obtained in a trial of Ad26.COV2.S vaccine versus placebo. The chain's CDR3 is CASSQFQGVAFF. The CDR3 bases are TGTGCCAGCAGCCAATTTCAGGGGGTGGCTTTCTTT.